This T cell receptor beta chain is from a study of CD4+ T cells in melanoma. Study conclusions and caveats: In melanoma, neoantigen-specific CD4+ T cells reportedly differed in differentiation state. A reported correlation linked neoantigen-specific CD4+ T cells to CD8+, macrophage and B cell function.

Clones were read by immunoSEQ multiplex PCR, and TCRdb kept only the in-frame ones, dropping some. The table shows thousands of clones, with approximately 64% occurring only once. This clone was detected only a few times. Its antigen is as yet unknown. Sequencing was performed on cells from a culture (not recorded whether cultured in vitro). The receptor was derived from a human donor with melanoma.

The CDR3 bases are TGTGCCAGCAGTAGACAGGAGCGCACTGAAGCTTTCTTT. Encoded protein: CASSRQERTEAFF. The chain joins TRBV7-2 to TRBJ1-1; D is possibly TRBD1 (6 bases). The V and J ends lost 6 bases and 4 bases respectively, with 12 bases between them. Germline-derived CDR1 and CDR2 are SGHTA and FQGNSA. The CDR3 has 13 amino acids. The whole variable domain, filled in from reference TRBV7-2 and TRBJ1-1, reads GAGVSQSPSNKVTEKGKDVELRCDPISGHTALYWYRQSLGQGLEFLIYFQGNSAPDKSGLPSDRFSAERTGGSVSTLTIQRTQQEDSAVYLCASSRQERTEAFFGQGTRLTVV.